This paragraph reports one TCR beta chain. The CDR3 length is 14 residues. V gave up 0 bases and J gave up 1 base, with 5 bases separating them. In germline, CDR1 is SGHTA, CDR2 FQGNSA. TCRdb analysed the 5' RACE reads with MiXCR anew, one entry per CDR3 protein. The table records approximately 150,000 distinct CDR3 sequences, 40% to 50% of them present only once. The data belong to a study of CD8 T cells in ankylosing spondylitis. The gene calls are TRBV7-2 and TRBJ2-3; D unresolved. The TCR was taken from a male donor with ankylosing spondylitis. The sequenced material came from synovial fluid, either unsorted or a sorted T cell fraction (not recorded which). This chain's CDR3 is CASSLAPGTDTQYF. For the CDR3, the DNA is TGTGCCAGCAGCTTAGCCCCAGGCACAGATACGCAGTATTTT.